This T cell receptor (beta chain) derives from a study of CD8 T cells in ankylosing spondylitis. The CDR3 totals 13 residues. The ends were cut back, 6 bases at V and 5 bases at J, with 10 bases in the middle. Germline V gives CDR1 MDHEN, CDR2 SYDVKM. Study outcomes and limitations: Reports say disease-linked clones showed up significantly more in matched ankylosing spondylitis synovial fluid. Roughly eight highly homologous variants made up a TCR beta motif that seemed to typify ankylosing spondylitis blood. Disease-associated clonotypes exhibited CD8+ identity and were relatively infrequent in peripheral blood.

This clonotype was seen a handful of times. Antigen unknown. Quantitative 5'-RACE with molecular barcodes was used to make the TCR beta libraries. TCRdb called the 5' RACE reads again in MiXCR, with one record for every CDR3 protein. The sample has about 540,000 distinct CDR3 sequences, approximately 11% seen once. The chain has TRBV28 and TRBJ2-2, with TRBD1 as a possible D gene (6 bases). The sequenced sample consisted of blood, either unsorted or a sorted T cell fraction (not recorded which). The TCR was taken from a male donor with ankylosing spondylitis. CDR3 in amino acids: CASSPGQTGELFF. The CDR3, as DNA: TGTGCCAGCAGCCCCGGACAGACCGGGGAGCTGTTTTTT.